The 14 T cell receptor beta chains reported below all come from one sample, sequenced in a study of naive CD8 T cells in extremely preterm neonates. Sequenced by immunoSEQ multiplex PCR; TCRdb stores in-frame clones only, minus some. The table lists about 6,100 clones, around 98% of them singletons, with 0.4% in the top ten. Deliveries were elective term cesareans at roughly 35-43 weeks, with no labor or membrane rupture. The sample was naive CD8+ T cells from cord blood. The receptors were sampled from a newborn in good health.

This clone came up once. CDR3 sequence: CATSRERLSYEQYF. CDR3 nucleotides: TGTGCCACCAGCAGAGAGCGACTCTCCTACGAGCAGTACTTC. The chain carries TRBV15 and TRBJ2-7; D remains unclear. The CDR3 has 14 amino acids. V was cut by 0 bases and J by 0 bases, with 6 bases left in between. Germline CDR1 LNHNV, CDR2 YYDKDF (reference sequence).

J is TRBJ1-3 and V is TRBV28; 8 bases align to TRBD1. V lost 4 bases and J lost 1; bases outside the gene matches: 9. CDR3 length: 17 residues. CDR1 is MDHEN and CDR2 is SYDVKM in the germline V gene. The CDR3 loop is CASSSPRQGASGNTIYF. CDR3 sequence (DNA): TGTGCCAGCAGTTCCCCCCGTCAGGGGGCATCTGGAAACACCATATATTTT.

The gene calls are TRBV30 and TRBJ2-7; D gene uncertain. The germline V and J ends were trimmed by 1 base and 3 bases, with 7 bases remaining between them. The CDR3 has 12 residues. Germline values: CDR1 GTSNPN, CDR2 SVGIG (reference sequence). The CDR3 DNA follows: TGTGCCTGGAGTGGACTGATCTACGAGCAGTACTTC. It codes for CAWSGLIYEQYF.

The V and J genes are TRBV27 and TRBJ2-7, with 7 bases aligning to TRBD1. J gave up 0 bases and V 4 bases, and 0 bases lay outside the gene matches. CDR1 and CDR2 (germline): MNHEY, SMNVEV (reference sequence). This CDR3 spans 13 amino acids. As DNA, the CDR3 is TGTGCCAGCAGTTGGGACAGCTCCTACGAGCAGTACTTC. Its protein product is CASSWDSSYEQYF.

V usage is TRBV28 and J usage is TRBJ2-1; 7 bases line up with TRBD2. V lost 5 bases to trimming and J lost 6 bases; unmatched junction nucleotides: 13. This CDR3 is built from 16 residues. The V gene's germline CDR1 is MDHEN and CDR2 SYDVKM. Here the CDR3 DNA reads TGTGCCAGCAGTACCCCTGTGGCGGGAGTGGCCAATGAGCAGTTCTTC. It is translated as CASSTPVAGVANEQFF.

DNA for the CDR3: TGTGCCAGCAGCTTAGGCAGGGGTGGCAACACTGAAGCTTTCTTT. This codes for CASSLGRGGNTEAFF. The chain carries TRBV7-2 and TRBJ1-1; tentative D call: TRBD1 (6 bases). The CDR3 is 15 residues long. V dropped 1 base and J dropped 2 bases, with 11 bases sitting between them. Germline values: CDR1 SGHTA, CDR2 FQGNSA.

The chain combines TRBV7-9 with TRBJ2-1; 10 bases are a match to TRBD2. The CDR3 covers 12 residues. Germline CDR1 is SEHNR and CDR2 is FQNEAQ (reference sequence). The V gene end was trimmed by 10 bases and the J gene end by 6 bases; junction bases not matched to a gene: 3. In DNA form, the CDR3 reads TGTGCCACCCCTAGCGGGAGCAATGAGCAGTTCTTC. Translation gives CATPSGSNEQFF.

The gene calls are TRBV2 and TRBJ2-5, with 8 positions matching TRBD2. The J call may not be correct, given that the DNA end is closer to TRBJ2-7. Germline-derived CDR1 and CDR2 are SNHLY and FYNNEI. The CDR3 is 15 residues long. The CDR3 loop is CASSEEGLGSYEQYF. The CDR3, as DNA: TGTGCCAGCAGTGAGGAGGGACTAGGATCCTACGAGCAGTACTTC.

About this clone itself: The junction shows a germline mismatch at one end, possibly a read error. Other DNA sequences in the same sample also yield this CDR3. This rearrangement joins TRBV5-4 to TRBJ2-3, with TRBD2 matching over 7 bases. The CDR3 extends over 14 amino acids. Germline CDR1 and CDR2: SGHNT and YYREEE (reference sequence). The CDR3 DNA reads TGTGCCAGCAGCTTGGAGTCGGGGGGAGATACACAGTATTTT. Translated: CASSLESGGDTQYF.

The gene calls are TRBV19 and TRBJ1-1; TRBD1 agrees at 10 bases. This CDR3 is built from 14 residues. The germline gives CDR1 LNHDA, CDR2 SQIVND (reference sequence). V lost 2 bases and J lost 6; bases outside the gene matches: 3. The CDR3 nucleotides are TGTGCCAGTAGTATATACGGGACAGGGGCTGAAGCTTTCTTT. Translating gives CASSIYGTGAEAFF.

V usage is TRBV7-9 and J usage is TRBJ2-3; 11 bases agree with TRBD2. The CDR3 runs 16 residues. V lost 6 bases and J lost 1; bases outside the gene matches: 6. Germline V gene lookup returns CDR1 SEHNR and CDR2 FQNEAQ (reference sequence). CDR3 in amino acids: CASSPTSGSGTDTQYF. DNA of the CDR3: TGTGCCAGCAGTCCCACTAGCGGGAGCGGCACAGATACGCAGTATTTT.

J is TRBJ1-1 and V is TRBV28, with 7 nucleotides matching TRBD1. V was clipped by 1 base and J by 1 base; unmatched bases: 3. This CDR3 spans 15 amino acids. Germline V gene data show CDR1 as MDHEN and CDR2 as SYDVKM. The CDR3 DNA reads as TGTGCCAGCAGTTTATTTGGGGACAGGAACACTGAAGCTTTCTTT. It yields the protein CASSLFGDRNTEAFF.

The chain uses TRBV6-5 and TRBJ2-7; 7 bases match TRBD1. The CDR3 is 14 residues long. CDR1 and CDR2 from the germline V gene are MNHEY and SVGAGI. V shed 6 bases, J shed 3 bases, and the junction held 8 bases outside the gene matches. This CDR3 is CASSNYNRGYEQYF. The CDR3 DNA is TGTGCCAGCAGCAATTACAACAGGGGCTACGAGCAGTACTTC.

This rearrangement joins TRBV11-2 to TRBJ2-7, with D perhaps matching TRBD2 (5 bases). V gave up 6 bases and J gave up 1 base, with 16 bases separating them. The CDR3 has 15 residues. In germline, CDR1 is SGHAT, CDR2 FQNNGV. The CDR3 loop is CASSFLRESSYEQYF. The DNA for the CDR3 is TGTGCCAGCAGTTTTTTAAGGGAGAGTTCCTACGAGCAGTACTTC.